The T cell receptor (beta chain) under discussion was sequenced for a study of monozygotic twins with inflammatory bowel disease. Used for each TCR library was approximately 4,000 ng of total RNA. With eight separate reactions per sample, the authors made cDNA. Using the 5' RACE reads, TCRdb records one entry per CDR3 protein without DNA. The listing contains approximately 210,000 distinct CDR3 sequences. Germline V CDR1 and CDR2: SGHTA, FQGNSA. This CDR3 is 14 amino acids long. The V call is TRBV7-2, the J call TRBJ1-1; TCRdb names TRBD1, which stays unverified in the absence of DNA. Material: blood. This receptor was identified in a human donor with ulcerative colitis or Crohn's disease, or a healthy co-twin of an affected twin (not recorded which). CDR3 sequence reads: CASRPPGQNTEAFF.